This TCR beta chain was captured in a study of shared clonotypes between healthy human individuals. General observations from the study: Memory subsets had estimated richness that was generally smaller than that of naive subsets. Relative to their counterparts shared across all four donors, non-shared clonotypes exhibited diminished generation probabilities.

As regards this clone: Its antigen is still unknown.

The CDR3 sequence is 11 residues long. Germline V gene lookup returns CDR1 SNHLY and CDR2 FYNNEI. Trimming stripped 2 bases from V and 12 bases from J, with 10 bases between. TCRdb keeps only in-frame clones here, not all; method: immunoSEQ multiplex PCR. The data hold about 2.5 million clones, with about nine tenths observed a single time. Sample: naive CD4+ T cells from PBMCs. Subset here: CD45RA+ positively selected. The rearrangement uses TRBV2 and TRBJ1-1; D not resolved. The sequence was collected from a man aged 18 to 30 in good health. Some clones in this sample may be carry-over from other donors' samples. The CDR3: CASSENGPSFF. The CDR3 bases are TGTGCCAGCAGTGAAAATGGCCCTTCTTTCTTT.